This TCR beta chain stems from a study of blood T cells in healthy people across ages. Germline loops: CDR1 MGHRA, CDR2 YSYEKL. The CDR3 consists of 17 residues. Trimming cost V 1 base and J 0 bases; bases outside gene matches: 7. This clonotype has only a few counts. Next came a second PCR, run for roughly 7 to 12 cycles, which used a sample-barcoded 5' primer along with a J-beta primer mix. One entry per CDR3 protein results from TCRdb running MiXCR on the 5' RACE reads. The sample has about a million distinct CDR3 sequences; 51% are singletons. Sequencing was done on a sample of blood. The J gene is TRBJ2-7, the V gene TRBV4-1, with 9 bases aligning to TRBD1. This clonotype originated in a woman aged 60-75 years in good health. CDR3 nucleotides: TGCGCCAGCAGCCAAGTCGCCGGGACAGGGAACTCCTACGAGCAGTACTTC. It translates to CASSQVAGTGNSYEQYF.